This TCR beta chain derives from a study of blood T cells in healthy people across ages. Study conclusions and caveats: CMV infection status of these donors was not known.

Individuals who donated were healthy Caucasians from Russia aged 6 to 90. A note on this clonotype: Its antigen is not identified.

Trimming pared 3 bases from V and 4 bases from J, leaving 15 bases between. Germline V CDR1 and CDR2: GTSNPN, SVGIG (reference sequence). This CDR3 has 14 residues. It was with a sample-barcoded 5' primer and a J-beta primer mix that a second PCR of roughly 6 to 12 cycles was run. Each single sample gave us at least 2.5 million CDR3-containing paired-end reads. TCRdb independently ran MiXCR on the 5' RACE reads; one entry per CDR3 protein. The sample shows around 1.7 million distinct CDR3 sequences, approximately 28% of them seen only once. Sequencing was carried out using blood. The V and J genes are TRBV30 and TRBJ1-1; possible D gene TRBD1, 6 bases. The receptor's source is a woman between 25 and 40 years old in good health. The CDR3 DNA sequence: TGTGCCTGGAGCCGGCAGGGGCGGTTCACTGAAGCTTTCTTT. This sequence encodes CAWSRQGRFTEAFF.